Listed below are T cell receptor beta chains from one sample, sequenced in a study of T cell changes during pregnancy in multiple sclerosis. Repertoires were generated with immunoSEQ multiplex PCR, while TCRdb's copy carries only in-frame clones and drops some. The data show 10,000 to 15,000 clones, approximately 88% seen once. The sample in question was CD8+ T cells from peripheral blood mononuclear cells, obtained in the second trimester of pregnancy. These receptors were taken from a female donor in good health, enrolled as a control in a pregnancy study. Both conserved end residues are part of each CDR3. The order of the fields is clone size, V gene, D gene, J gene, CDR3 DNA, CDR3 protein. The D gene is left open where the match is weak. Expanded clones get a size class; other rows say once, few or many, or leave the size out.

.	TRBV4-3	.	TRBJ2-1	TGCGCCAGCAGCCAAGAGTGGACAGCGGAATCCTACAATGAGCAGTTCTTC	CASSQEWTAESYNEQFF
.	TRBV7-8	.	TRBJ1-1	TGTGCCAGCAGCTTAGCGTCAGTGAACACTGAAGCTTTCTTT	CASSLASVNTEAFF
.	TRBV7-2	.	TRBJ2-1	TGTGCCAGCAGCTTAGCCGGGGGTTCGTTCAATGAGCAGTTCTTC	CASSLAGGSFNEQFF
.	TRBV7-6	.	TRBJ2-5	TGTGCCAGCAGTCCGCGTCCCCACCAAGAGACCCAGTACTTC	CASSPRPHQETQYF
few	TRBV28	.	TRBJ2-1	TGTGCCAGCAGTCGCTCCCTCGAGGCTTACAATGAGCAGTTCTTC	CASSRSLEAYNEQFF
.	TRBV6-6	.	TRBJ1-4	TGTGCCAGCAGTCCAGGCCCCCCTGCTAATGAAAAACTGTTTTTT	CASSPGPPANEKLFF
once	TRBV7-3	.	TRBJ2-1	TGTGCCAGCAGCCCAAGTCTCAGGGGACCATACAATGAGCAGTTCTTC	CASSPSLRGPYNEQFF
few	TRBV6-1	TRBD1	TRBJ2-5	TGTGCCAGCAGTGCAGACAGGGATCAAGAGACCCAGTACTTC	CASSADRDQETQYF
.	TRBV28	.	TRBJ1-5	TGTGCCAGCAGTTTAACACGCTGGGACATGATGGATCAGCCCCAGCATTTT	CASSLTRWDMMDQPQHF
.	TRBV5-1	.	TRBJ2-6	TGCGCCAGCAGCTTTTTATCTGGGGCCAACGTCCTGACTTTC	CASSFLSGANVLTF
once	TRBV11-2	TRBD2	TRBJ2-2	TGTGCCAGCAGCCCCATCGGGGGGGGCACCGGGGAGCTGTTTTTT	CASSPIGGGTGELFF
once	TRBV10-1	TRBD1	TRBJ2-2	TGCGCCAGCAGTTCACAGGGGGCTAGTTCCGGGGAGCTGTTTTTT	CASSSQGASSGELFF
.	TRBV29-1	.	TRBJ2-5	TGCAGCGTTGAGGCAGGGGCTCAAGAGACCCAGTACTTC	CSVEAGAQETQYF
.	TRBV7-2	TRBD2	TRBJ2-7	TGTGCCAGCAGCTATCCCCGACTAGCGGGTACCTACGAGCAGTACTTC	CASSYPRLAGTYEQYF
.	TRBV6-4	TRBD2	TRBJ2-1	TGTGCCAGCAGTGAACTAGCGGGAGGGGATGAGCAGTTCTTC	CASSELAGGDEQFF
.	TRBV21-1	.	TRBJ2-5	TGTGCCAGCAGCAAATGGGGGGGGAGGCAAGAGACCCAGTACTTC	CASSKWGGRQETQYF
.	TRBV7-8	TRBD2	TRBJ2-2	TGTGCCAGCAGCTTAGAAGCGGTGGGCCTAGCGGCCGGGGAGCTGTTTTTT	CASSLEAVGLAAGELFF
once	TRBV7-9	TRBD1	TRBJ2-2	TGTGCCAGCAGCTCCAGACAGGGCACCGGGGAGCTGTTTTTT	CASSSRQGTGELFF
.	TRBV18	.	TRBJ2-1	TGTGCCAGCTCACCAGCGCAGCGGGAGCAGTTCTTC	CASSPAQREQFF
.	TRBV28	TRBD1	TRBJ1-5	TGTGCCAGCAGTAATACAGGGGGCGGTCAGCCCCAGCATTTT	CASSNTGGGQPQHF
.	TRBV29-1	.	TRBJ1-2	TGCAGCGTTGCCCCGAGGGGGGGGCGCGTGAGTGGCTACACCTTC	CSVAPRGGRVSGYTF
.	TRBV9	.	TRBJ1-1	TGTGCCAGCAGCGTAGCGGGAGGGTCTTACACTGAAGCTTTCTTT	CASSVAGGSYTEAFF
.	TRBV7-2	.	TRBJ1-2	TGTGCCAGCAGCTCACAAGGACAAACAGGGCTTGATGGCTACACCTTC	CASSSQGQTGLDGYTF
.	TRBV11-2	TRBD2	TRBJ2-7	TGTGCCAGCAGCCGTCCGGACCGACTAGCGGGAGCGCGCGACGAGCAGTACTTC	CASSRPDRLAGARDEQYF
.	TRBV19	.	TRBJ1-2	TGTGCCAGTAGTATAAGGAGGGTGACCTATGGCTACACCTTC	CASSIRRVTYGYTF
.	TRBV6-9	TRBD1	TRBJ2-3	TGTGCCAGCAGTTGGACGACAGGGGGCGAAACAGATACGCAGTATTTT	CASSWTTGGETDTQYF
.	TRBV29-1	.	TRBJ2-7	TGCAGCGTTGGAAGCCAGGCAAGGGCGGGCGAGCAGTACTTC	CSVGSQARAGEQYF
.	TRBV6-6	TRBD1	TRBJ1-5	TGTGCCAGCCAAAGGACAGGGGAGATTCAGCCCCAGCATTTT	CASQRTGEIQPQHF
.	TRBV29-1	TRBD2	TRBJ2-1	TGCAGCGGAACCTTAGCGGGAGAGCACAATGAGCAGTTCTTC	CSGTLAGEHNEQFF
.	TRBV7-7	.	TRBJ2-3	TGTGCTAGCAGCTTAAGTGTGGGCTCGGATACGCAGTATTTT	CASSLSVGSDTQYF
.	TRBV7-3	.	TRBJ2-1	TGTGCCAGCAGCTCGTACCGGGGGAGCTCCTACAATGAGCAGTTCTTC	CASSSYRGSSYNEQFF
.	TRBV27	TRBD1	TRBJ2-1	TGTGCCAGCAGGGAGGGGACAGGGAACTTTCTGGACAGTGAGCAGTTCTTC	CASREGTGNFLDSEQFF
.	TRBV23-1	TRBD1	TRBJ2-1	TGCGCCAGCAGCCTATCGGGCCCAACAGGGGGCATCTACAATGAGCAGTTCTTC	CASSLSGPTGGIYNEQFF
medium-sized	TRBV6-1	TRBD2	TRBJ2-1	TGTGCCAGCAGTGCAGCTAGCGGGGGGGGGCATGAGCAGTTCTTC	CASSAASGGGHEQFF
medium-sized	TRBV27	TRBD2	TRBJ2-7	TGTGCCAGCAGTGTATTCGCGGGACTAGCGCACGAGCAGTACTTC	CASSVFAGLAHEQYF
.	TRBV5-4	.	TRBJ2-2	TGTGCCAGCAGCTTACTCCGGGAGACGGGCGGGGAGCTGTTTTTT	CASSLLRETGGELFF
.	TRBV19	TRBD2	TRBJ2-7	TGTGCCAGTAGTCCTAGCGGGTCGCACTCCTACGAGCAGTACTTC	CASSPSGSHSYEQYF
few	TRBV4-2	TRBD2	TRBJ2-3	TGTGCCAGCAGCCAAGATGGGGTAGCGGGAGCAGATACGCAGTATTTT	CASSQDGVAGADTQYF
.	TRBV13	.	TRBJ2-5	TGTGCCAGCAGCCTGGGGCGGCGGGAGACCCAGTACTTC	CASSLGRRETQYF
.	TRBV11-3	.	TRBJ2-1	TGTGCCAGCAGCCAGGGGTGGCCCTACAATGAGCAGTTCTTC	CASSQGWPYNEQFF
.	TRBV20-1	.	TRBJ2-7	TGCAGTGCTAGGACGGGAGAGCAGTACTTC	CSARTGEQYF
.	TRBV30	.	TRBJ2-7	TGTGCCTGGTCCCGGGACTACGAGCAGTACTTC	CAWSRDYEQYF
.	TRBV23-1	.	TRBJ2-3	TGCGCCAGCAGTCAATCTGCGGGGAGCACAGATACGCAGTATTTT	CASSQSAGSTDTQYF
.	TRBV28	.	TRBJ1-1	TGTGCCAGCAGTTTATTTCCCTCCTATTCATTGGCGGACACTGAAGCTTTCTTT	CASSLFPSYSLADTEAFF
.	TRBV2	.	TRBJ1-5	TGTGCCAGCAGTCCCGCCCCGGGGGGCCGGGGGCAGCCCCAGCATTTT	CASSPAPGGRGQPQHF
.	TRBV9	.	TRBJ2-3	TGTGCCAGCAGCGCTTCGACTGGCCCAGGGACAGATACGCAGTATTTT	CASSASTGPGTDTQYF
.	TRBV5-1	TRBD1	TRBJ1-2	TGCGCCAGCAGAATTGGACAGGGGAACTATGGCTACACCTTC	CASRIGQGNYGYTF
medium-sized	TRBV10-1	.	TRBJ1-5	TGCGCCAGCAGTTGGTGCGCCCCCGCCAGGGTTGGTCGTCAGCCCCAGCATTTT	CASSWCAPARVGRQPQHF